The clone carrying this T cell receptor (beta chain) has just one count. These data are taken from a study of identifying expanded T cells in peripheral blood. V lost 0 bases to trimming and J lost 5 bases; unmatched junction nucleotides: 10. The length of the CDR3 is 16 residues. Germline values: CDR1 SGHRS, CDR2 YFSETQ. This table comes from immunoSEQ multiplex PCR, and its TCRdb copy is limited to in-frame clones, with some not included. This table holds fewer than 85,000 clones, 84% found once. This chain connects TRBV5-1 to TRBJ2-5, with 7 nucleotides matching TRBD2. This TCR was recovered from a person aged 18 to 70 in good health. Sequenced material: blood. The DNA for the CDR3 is TGCGCCAGCAGCTTGGACAGCGGGGACGGAGGGGAGACCCAGTACTTC. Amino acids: CASSLDSGDGGETQYF.